Following are 13 T cell receptor beta chains from one sample sequenced in a study of T cells after yellow fever vaccination. Each CDR3 protein is one row after TCRdb ran MiXCR on the 5' RACE reads. The sample lists approximately 110,000 distinct CDR3 sequences, more than 6% occurring once. The sequencing used CD4+ T cells sorted from PBMCs, collected roughly 10 days after the first yellow fever vaccination. These receptors were collected from a man in his late teens or twenties who received the YFV17D yellow fever vaccine.

This clonotype has a handful of counts. The chain links TRBV12-3 or TRBV12-4 to TRBJ2-5; D gene unclear. The CDR3 runs to 14 residues. With 5 bases removed from V and 4 bases from J, the gap between germline ends came to 14 bases. CDR3 protein: CASSEGDSRETQYF. CDR3 DNA: TGTGCCAGCAGTGAAGGAGACTCGAGAGAGACCCAGTACTTC.

The sample holds many counts of this clonotype. V and J are TRBV6-2 or TRBV6-3 and TRBJ2-7; a weak D match, TRBD1 (5 bases). The germline CDR1 and CDR2 sequences are MNHEY and SVGEGT. Trimming removed 5 bases at V and 7 bases at J, with 12 bases between. This CDR3 comprises 12 residues. CDR3 amino acids: CASSMTVGEQYV. The CDR3 DNA reads as TGTGCCAGCAGTATGACAGTCGGGGAGCAGTACGTC.

This clonotype has only one observation. This rearrangement joins TRBV11-1 to TRBJ2-3; D is perhaps TRBD1 (5 bases). This CDR3 region has 15 residues. The germline gives CDR1 SGHAT, CDR2 FQDESV (reference sequence). The V and J ends lost 1 base and 5 bases respectively, with 13 bases between them. The CDR3 loop reads CASSLGWQGLDTQYF. CDR3 DNA: TGTGCCAGCAGCTTAGGGTGGCAGGGCTTAGATACGCAGTATTTT. Looking up the rest from reference TRBV11-1 and TRBJ2-3 gives the full variable domain: EAEVAQSPRYKITEKSQAVAFWCDPISGHATLYWYRQILGQGPELLVQFQDESVVDDSQLPKDRFSAERLKGVDSTLKIQPAELGDSAMYLCASSLGWQGLDTQYFGPGTRLTVL.

This clonotype was detected ten times or more. The chain combines TRBV5-1 with TRBJ2-7, with D perhaps TRBD2 (7 bases). There are 16 residues in the CDR3. The V gene's germline CDR1 is SGHRS and CDR2 YFSETQ. Trimming took off 0 bases at V and 2 bases at J, with 15 bases between the two ends. CDR3 protein: CASSLVLGGGTYEQYF. CDR3 DNA: TGCGCCAGCAGCTTGGTTTTAGGCGGGGGCACCTACGAGCAGTACTTC.

Ten or more counts support this clonotype. The V gene is TRBV19, the J gene TRBJ1-5; possibly TRBD1 for D (6 bases). The CDR3 extends over 15 amino acids. Germline CDR1 reads LNHDA; CDR2 reads SQIVND (reference sequence). Trimming pared 6 bases from V and 9 bases from J, leaving 21 bases between. CDR3 DNA: TGTGCCAGTAGCCTAGGACAGCGTATCATTTTGCCCCAGCATTTT. Translated, it gives CASSLGQRIILPQHF.

This clonotype was picked up a small number of times. V is TRBV11-2 and J is TRBJ1-1; 7 bases agree with TRBD1. The CDR3 sequence is 20 residues long. Per the germline V gene, CDR1 is SGHAT and CDR2 is FQNNGV. V shed 5 bases and J 0 bases; nucleotides not matched to a gene: 21. CDR3 nucleotide sequence: TGTGCCAGCAGCCCAAGGCCTTACAGGGGACGGAAGGGGATGAACACTGAAGCTTTCTTT. This sequence encodes CASSPRPYRGRKGMNTEAFF.

This clonotype was recorded many times. V gene TRBV5-1 combines with J gene TRBJ1-1; a weak D match, TRBD1 (5 bases). The CDR3 covers 12 residues. The V end was cut by 3 bases, the J end by 6 bases, with 9 bases between. Germline V gene lookup returns CDR1 SGHRS and CDR2 YFSETQ. The CDR3 nucleotides are TGCGCCAGCAGCTCGGGGGTTCCTGAAGCTTTCTTT. Protein product: CASSSGVPEAFF. The whole variable domain, remainder taken from reference TRBV5-1 and TRBJ1-1, is KAGVTQTPRYLIKTRGQQVTLSCSPISGHRSVSWYQQTPGQGLQFLFEYFSETQRNKGNFPGRFSGRQFSNSRSEMNVSTLELGDSALYLCASSSGVPEAFFGQGTRLTVV.

This clonotype occurred many times. The chain employs TRBV10-3 and TRBJ2-5; 7 bases are shared with TRBD1. Germline V CDR1 and CDR2: ENHRY, SYGVKD. This CDR3 contains 13 residues. Trimming cost V 7 bases and J 1 base; bases outside gene matches: 3. The CDR3 loop is CAIKGAGQETQYF. The CDR3 coding sequence is TGTGCCATCAAGGGGGCAGGCCAAGAGACCCAGTACTTC.

This clonotype has a count of ten or more. The chain combines TRBV30 with TRBJ1-1; D perhaps matches TRBD1 (6 bases). Trimming stripped 0 bases from V and 10 bases from J, with 9 bases between. Germline loops: CDR1 GTSNPN, CDR2 SVGIG (reference sequence). The CDR3 loop spans 11 amino acids. CDR3 sequence reads: CAWSVGGAAFF. The CDR3 nucleotides read TGTGCCTGGAGTGTTGGGGGGGCAGCTTTCTTT. The whole variable domain, remainder taken from reference TRBV30 and TRBJ1-1, is SQTIHQWPATLVQPVGSPLSLECTVEGTSNPNLYWYRQAAGRGLQLLFYSVGIGQISSEVPQNLSASRPQDRQFILSSKKLLLSDSGFYLCAWSVGGAAFFGQGTRLTVV.

This clonotype was found many times. This chain connects TRBV10-3 to TRBJ2-5; D perhaps matches TRBD2 (6 bases). CDR3 length equals 13 residues. Germline-derived CDR1 and CDR2 are ENHRY and SYGVKD. Trimming cost V 5 bases and J 4 bases, with 11 bases left between them. CDR3 sequence (DNA): TGTGCCATCAGTCCAGCAGCGGGAGAGACCCAGTACTTC. This translates into CAISPAAGETQYF.

The chain joins TRBV29-1 to TRBJ2-3; the D gene is possibly TRBD1 (5 bases). CDR3 length: 13 amino acids. CDR1 SQVTM and CDR2 ANQGSEA come from the germline V gene. Trimming took off 3 bases at V and 2 bases at J, with 9 bases between the two ends. The CDR3 coding sequence is TGCAGCGTTGACAGGGCGTACACAGATACGCAGTATTTT. Its translation: CSVDRAYTDTQYF.

There are a few counts of this clonotype. The V call is TRBV7-8, the J call TRBJ1-1, with D possibly being TRBD1 (6 bases). Trimming shortened V by 5 bases and J by 1 base, and 11 bases separated the two germline ends. The germline CDR1 and CDR2 sequences are SGHVS and FQNEAQ. CDR3 length: 14 residues. The CDR3 DNA sequence: TGTGCCAGCAGCATTTGGGGGCAGAACACTGAAGCTTTCTTT. Protein product: CASSIWGQNTEAFF.

This clonotype was detected many times. The chain combines TRBV7-9 with TRBJ2-2, with 9 bases aligning to TRBD1. J lost 9 bases, V lost 11 bases, and 7 bases had no gene match. The CDR3 covers 12 residues. CDR1 is SEHNR and CDR2 is FQNEAQ in the germline V gene (reference sequence). CDR3 DNA sequence: TGTGCCTCGGGACAGGGAATCCGGGAGCTGTTTTTT. It yields the protein CASGQGIRELFF.